The next 5 T cell receptor beta chains were all read from a single sample in a study of shared clonotypes between healthy human individuals. Libraries were prepared by immunoSEQ multiplex PCR; TCRdb keeps only in-frame clonotypes and omits some of them. Of around 1.6 million clones detected, approximately 98% appear once; the ten largest clones hold 0.4% to 0.45%. The specimen sequenced was naive CD4+ T cells sorted from blood. Noted subset: CD45RA+ positively selected. These receptors originate from a man under 40 in good health.

The chain is built from TRBV10-1 and TRBJ2-3; 10 bases line up with TRBD2. The CDR3 extends over 12 amino acids. Germline V gene sequence: CDR1 WNHNN, CDR2 SYGVQD (reference sequence). J gave up 15 bases and V 2 bases, and 5 bases lay outside the gene matches. The CDR3 sequence: CASSESGRAAYF. For the CDR3, the DNA is TGCGCCAGCAGTGAGAGCGGGAGGGCCGCATATTTT.

The gene calls are TRBV6-5 and TRBJ2-3; D possibly corresponds to TRBD1 (5 bases). The CDR3 loop spans 15 amino acids. With 5 bases removed from V and 0 bases from J, the gap between germline ends came to 12 bases. Germline V gene lookup returns CDR1 MNHEY and CDR2 SVGAGI. The CDR3 DNA sequence: TGTGCCAGCAGTCCCAGGGTCGGGAGCACAGATACGCAGTATTTT. It specifies CASSPRVGSTDTQYF.

The chain links TRBV4-1 to TRBJ2-7; TRBD2 aligns across 7 bases. J lost 0 bases, V lost 1 base, and 3 bases had no gene match. Looked up from germline, CDR1 is MGHRA and CDR2 is YSYEKL. This CDR3 has 15 residues. This chain's CDR3 is CASSQGGGSSYEQYF. The CDR3 nucleotides are TGCGCCAGCAGCCAAGGCGGCGGGAGCTCCTACGAGCAGTACTTC.

The chain couples TRBV5-1 to TRBJ2-2, with D perhaps matching TRBD2 (6 bases). This CDR3 has 14 amino acids. V shed 5 bases and J shed 0 bases, with 8 bases lying between them. The V gene's germline CDR1 is SGHRS and CDR2 YFSETQ. The chain's CDR3 is CASREGANTGELFF. The CDR3 DNA sequence: TGCGCCAGCAGGGAGGGCGCGAACACCGGGGAGCTGTTTTTT.

V and J are TRBV30 and TRBJ2-4; perhaps TRBD2 as D (5 bases). Germline V gives CDR1 GTSNPN, CDR2 SVGIG (reference sequence). Between the trimmed V and J ends, which lost 0 bases and 1 base, there was a span of 16 bases. The CDR3 runs to 17 residues. CDR3 sequence (DNA): TGTGCCTGGAGTGTGGACCCCGGAGGAAGGGCCAAAAACATTCAGTACTTC. Its translation: CAWSVDPGGRAKNIQYF.